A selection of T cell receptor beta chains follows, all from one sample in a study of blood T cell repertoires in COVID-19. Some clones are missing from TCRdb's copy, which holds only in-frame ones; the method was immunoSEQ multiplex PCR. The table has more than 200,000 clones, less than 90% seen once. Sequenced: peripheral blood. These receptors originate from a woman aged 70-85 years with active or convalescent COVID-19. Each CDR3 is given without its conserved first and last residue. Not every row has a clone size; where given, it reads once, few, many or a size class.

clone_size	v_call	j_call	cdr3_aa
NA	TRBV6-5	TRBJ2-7	ASRYGTSSYEQY
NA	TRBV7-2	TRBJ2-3	ASSSPVRTDTQY
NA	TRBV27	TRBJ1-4	ASSPDRVSEKLF
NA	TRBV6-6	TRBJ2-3	ASIHSGGTDTQY
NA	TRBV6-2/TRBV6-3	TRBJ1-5	ASSYSPRTGVPPVQPQH
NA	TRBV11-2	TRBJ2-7	ASSRGGEQY
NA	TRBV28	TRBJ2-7	ASSLGGESSYEQY
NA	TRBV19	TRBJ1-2	ASSIVVDSYGYT
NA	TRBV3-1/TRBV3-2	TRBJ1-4	ASSQLDRGGEKLF
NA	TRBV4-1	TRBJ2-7	ASSQDPPTSGRGEQY
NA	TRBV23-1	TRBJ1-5	ASSQGGTRTGARLGNQPQH
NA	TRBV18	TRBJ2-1	ASSPNNYEQF
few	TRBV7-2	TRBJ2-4	ASSQGIGNIQY
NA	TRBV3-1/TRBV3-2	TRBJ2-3	ASSQLAGASTDTQY
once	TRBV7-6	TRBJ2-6	ASSLMVAGISGANVLT
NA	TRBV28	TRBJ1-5	ASSSGNGFNNQPQH
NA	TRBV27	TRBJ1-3	ASSLGTGSSGNTIY
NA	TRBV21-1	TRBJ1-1	ASSSGATEAF
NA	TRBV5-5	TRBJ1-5	ASSLEQGFNQPQH
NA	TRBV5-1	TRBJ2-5	ASSLYSGGTQETQY
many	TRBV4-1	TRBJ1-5	ASSQERGSPQH
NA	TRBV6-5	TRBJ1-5	ASSYHQGQPQH
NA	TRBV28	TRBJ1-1	ASSEPGDMNTEAF
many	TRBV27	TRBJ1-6	ASSLGGHDSPLH
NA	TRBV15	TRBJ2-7	ATSRVTGGGNEQY
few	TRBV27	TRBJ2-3	ASRGWGGPSTDTQY